A single sample gave rise to the 12 T cell receptor beta chains below, sequenced in a study of cytomegalovirus exposure and HLA in healthy donors (dated by TCRdb to about 2017). Library creation used the immunoSEQ multiplex PCR assay. For the multiplex PCR, a mixture combining 60 forward primers for TCR Vbeta segments and 13 reverse primers for TCR Jbeta segments was used. In TCRdb, the immuneACCESS table is reduced to in-frame sequences with V and J assigned. These tables do not hold every clone; where another copy was compared, an unresolved V gene accounts for under half, and the others remain unexplained. The table for this sample lists 150,000 to 200,000 clones; over 65% of them were counted only once. The ten largest account for 2.8% of the sample. Input material: PBMCs. The receptors derive from a woman in her thirties or forties in good health and CMV-seropositive.

The chain employs TRBV28 and TRBJ2-1; TRBD2 aligns across 9 bases. Germline assignment: CDR1 MDHEN and CDR2 SYDVKM. CDR3 length equals 15 residues. J lost 8 bases, V lost 5 bases, and 10 bases had no gene match. The chain's CDR3 is CASSLIAGEVDEQFF. In nucleotides, the CDR3 is TGTGCCAGCAGTCTTATAGCGGGAGAAGTCGATGAGCAGTTCTTC.

J is TRBJ2-2 and V is TRBV7-2; 7 bases are a match to TRBD1. CDR3 length: 15 amino acids. J was trimmed by 2 bases and V by 4 bases; bases with no gene match: 4. CDR1 SGHTA and CDR2 FQGNSA come from the germline V gene. Here the CDR3 DNA reads TGTGCCAGCAGCTACCGGGACAGAAACACCGGGGAGCTGTTTTTT. Translated: CASSYRDRNTGELFF.

CDR3 nucleotide sequence: TGTGCCAGCAGCTTAGTTGGGCGGGAGAGCTCCGAGCAGTACTTC. It is translated as CASSLVGRESSEQYF. The rearrangement uses TRBV11-2 and TRBJ2-7; 7 bases are a match to TRBD2. The CDR3 totals 15 residues. CDR1 is SGHAT, CDR2 FQNNGV, per germline. The trim removed 1 base at V and 6 bases at J, leaving 9 bases unmatched.

This clone was counted once. The chain employs TRBV10-3 and TRBJ1-5; TRBD1 agrees at 7 bases. V lost 6 bases to trimming and J lost 4 bases; unmatched junction nucleotides: 12. The CDR3 runs to 16 residues. Germline V lookup: CDR1 ENHRY, CDR2 SYGVKD. The CDR3 spells CAIRKGDGTANQPQHF. The CDR3 DNA reads as TGTGCCATCAGAAAAGGCGATGGGACAGCTAATCAGCCCCAGCATTTT.

V gene TRBV11-2 combines with J gene TRBJ2-1, with no clear D. Deletions cut 6 bases from V and 1 base from J, with 13 bases between. The CDR3 loop spans 15 amino acids. Germline V gene sequence: CDR1 SGHAT, CDR2 FQNNGV. The CDR3 protein is CASSPGVPSYNEQFF. The CDR3 DNA sequence: TGTGCCAGCAGTCCCGGAGTCCCTTCCTACAATGAGCAGTTCTTC.

The rearrangement uses TRBV9 and TRBJ2-1; the match to TRBD2 covers 12 bases. Germline assignment: CDR1 SGDLS and CDR2 YYNGEE. The CDR3 consists of 18 residues. The junction had 13 bases not matched to a gene; V was cut back by 0 bases and J by 9 bases. CDR3 residues: CASSVGPSGGGREGEQFF. The CDR3 region has the DNA TGTGCCAGCAGCGTAGGCCCTAGCGGGGGGGGCCGAGAAGGTGAGCAGTTCTTC. Full variable domain (outside the CDR3, taken from reference TRBV9 and TRBJ2-1): DSGVTQTPKHLITATGQRVTLRCSPRSGDLSVYWYQQSLDQGLQFLIQYYNGEERAKGNILERFSAQQFPDLHSELNLSSLELGDSALYFCASSVGPSGGGREGEQFFGPGTRLTVL.

V gene TRBV10-3 combines with J gene TRBJ2-5; 11 nucleotides agree with TRBD1. V was clipped by 4 bases and J by 4 bases; unmatched bases: 5. This CDR3 comprises 15 residues. The germline gives CDR1 ENHRY, CDR2 SYGVKD. Here the CDR3 DNA reads TGTGCCATCAGTGGAGTCGGGACAGGGGGAGAGACCCAGTACTTC. Translating it yields CAISGVGTGGETQYF.

The CDR3 loop reads CASSDSAGGDGYTF. The CDR3 region has the DNA TGTGCCAGCAGTGACTCAGCGGGGGGCGATGGCTACACCTTC. V usage is TRBV6-4 and J usage is TRBJ1-2, with D possibly being TRBD1 (6 bases). CDR1 is MRHNA, CDR2 SNTAGT, per germline. This CDR3 region has 14 residues. Trimming stripped 0 bases from V and 6 bases from J, with 11 bases between.

Details on this clone: An end of the junction does not agree with germline; a read error may underlie this. The chain couples TRBV7-9 to TRBJ1-2, with D perhaps TRBD1 (5 bases). The length of the CDR3 is 15 residues. CDR1 is SEHNR and CDR2 is FQNEAQ in the germline V gene (reference sequence). The CDR3: CASSARDSRDYGYPF. CDR3 in DNA: TGTGCCAGCAGCGCCCGGGACTCTAGGGACTATGGCTACCCCTTC.

This clone occurred a few times. The chain carries TRBV15 and TRBJ2-7, with 8 bases identical to TRBD1. V lost 8 bases and J lost 1; bases outside the gene matches: 10. The germline gives CDR1 LNHNV, CDR2 YYDKDF (reference sequence). This CDR3 comprises 15 residues. CDR3 sequence reads: CATSFGQGSSYEQYF. CDR3 coding DNA: TGTGCCACCTCTTTCGGACAGGGTAGTTCCTACGAGCAGTACTTC.

The chain is built from TRBV7-9 and TRBJ2-7; 11 positions match TRBD1. V was pared by 7 bases and J by 4 bases, with 3 bases of the junction left unmatched. The CDR3 length is 13 residues. The germline V gene encodes CDR1 SEHNR and CDR2 FQNEAQ (reference sequence). CDR3 residues: CASKGTGGYEQYF. The CDR3 DNA sequence: TGTGCCAGCAAGGGGACAGGGGGATACGAGCAGTACTTC.

V usage is TRBV7-2 and J usage is TRBJ1-5, with 7 positions matching TRBD1. With V trimmed by 3 bases and J by 2 bases, 4 bases remained unmatched. The CDR3 consists of 15 residues. CDR1 is SGHTA and CDR2 is FQGNSA in the germline V gene. The CDR3 region is CASSLIGTGNQPQHF. CDR3 nucleotide sequence: TGTGCCAGCAGCTTGATCGGGACAGGCAATCAGCCCCAGCATTTT.